Below, 27 T cell receptor beta chains from the same sample are listed, as sequenced in a study of blood T cell repertoires in COVID-19. The repertoire was sequenced with immunoSEQ multiplex PCR; TCRdb's copy has only in-frame clones and lacks some. The sample has 410,000 or so clones, about nine tenths seen once; the top ten hold 1.4%. Sequencing used peripheral blood. The receptors originated from a woman aged 25 to 39 with active or convalescent COVID-19.

The chain is built from TRBV2 and TRBJ2-3, with TRBD2 matching 13 bases. CDR3 size: 18 residues. Losses at the gene ends were 6 bases for V and 0 bases for J; bases not matched to a gene: 9. CDR1 and CDR2 from the germline V gene are SNHLY and FYNNEI. The CDR3 region is CASRMPLAGGPSTDTQYF. CDR3 coding DNA: TGTGCCAGCAGGATGCCACTAGCGGGAGGGCCTAGCACAGATACGCAGTATTTT.

J is TRBJ2-7 and V is TRBV7-9; the match to TRBD2 covers 7 bases. CDR1 and CDR2 from the germline V gene are SEHNR and FQNEAQ (reference sequence). The CDR3 extends over 13 amino acids. J gave up 7 bases and V 1 base, and 4 bases lay outside the gene matches. The CDR3 DNA sequence: TGTGCCAGCAGCTTAGGCTTCGGGGGGGAGCAGTACTTC. Translated, it gives CASSLGFGGEQYF.

CDR3 DNA sequence: TGTGCCAGCAGTCTGGGGGACAGCATCGGGGAGTACTTC. It encodes CASSLGDSIGEYF. This chain connects TRBV6-5 to TRBJ2-7; 7 positions match TRBD1. V shed 5 bases, J shed 11 bases, and the junction held 12 bases outside the gene matches. The CDR3 totals 13 residues. Per germline, CDR1 MNHEY and CDR2 SVGAGI.

In this sample, this clone turned up a few times. The genes are TRBV5-6 and TRBJ1-6, with 10 bases matching TRBD1. This CDR3 region has 16 residues. CDR1 SGHDT and CDR2 YYEEEE come from the germline V gene. The V gene end was trimmed by 1 base and the J gene end by 8 bases; junction bases not matched to a gene: 6. In DNA form, the CDR3 reads TGTGCCAGCAGCTTGTGGTGGGACAGGGGATATTCACCCCTCCACTTT. Translating it yields CASSLWWDRGYSPLHF.

This clone turned up a few times. V gene TRBV27 combines with J gene TRBJ1-6; D might be TRBD1 (6 bases). The V gene's germline CDR1 is MNHEY and CDR2 SMNVEV (reference sequence). The CDR3 runs to 15 residues. V shed 4 bases and J shed 3 bases, with 10 bases lying between them. The CDR3: CASSSQGYYNSPLHF. CDR3 in DNA: TGTGCCAGCAGTTCACAGGGCTACTATAATTCACCCCTCCACTTT.

This chain uses TRBV7-9 with TRBJ2-2, with D possibly matching TRBD1 (5 bases). The CDR3 is 16 amino acids. CDR1 is SEHNR, CDR2 FQNEAQ, per germline (reference sequence). V was shortened by 3 bases and J by 4 bases, with 15 bases between the two germline ends. Written as DNA, the CDR3 is TGTGCCAGCAGCTTGGGTCCCAGGGTTGGCACCGGGGAGCTGTTTTTT. Amino acid sequence: CASSLGPRVGTGELFF.

V gene TRBV27 combines with J gene TRBJ1-5, with D perhaps matching TRBD1 (6 bases). V lost 6 bases, J lost 11 bases, and 20 bases lay in between. From germline, CDR1 is MNHEY and CDR2 SMNVEV (reference sequence). CDR3 length: 14 amino acids. The CDR3 is CASSPDRLALAQHF. The CDR3, as DNA: TGTGCCAGCAGCCCCGACAGGCTCGCTTTGGCCCAGCATTTT.

The genes are TRBV11-2 and TRBJ2-1; 11 bases map to TRBD2. Germline V lookup: CDR1 SGHAT, CDR2 FQNNGV. Germline trimming cut 5 bases from V and 3 bases from J; bases unmatched to any gene: 9. This CDR3 has 17 amino acids. The DNA of the CDR3 is TGTGCCAGCAGCCCCCCGTCGGGACTAGCGGACTACAATGAGCAGTTCTTC. Translated: CASSPPSGLADYNEQFF.

The chain couples TRBV19 to TRBJ2-2; 10 bases line up with TRBD2. Germline CDR1 is LNHDA and CDR2 is SQIVND (reference sequence). The CDR3 loop spans 15 amino acids. J lost 7 bases, V lost 3 bases, and 5 bases had no gene match. CDR3 sequence (DNA): TGTGCCAGTAGTATCGCTAGCGGGGGCTTCGGGGAGCTGTTTTTT. Encoded protein: CASSIASGGFGELFF.

This clone is a singleton in its sample. The V gene is TRBV9, the J gene TRBJ2-1; 8 bases are a match to TRBD2. Germline V gene lookup returns CDR1 SGDLS and CDR2 YYNGEE. Germline trimming cut 4 bases from V and 10 bases from J; bases unmatched to any gene: 13. This CDR3 contains 15 residues. CDR3 DNA: TGTGCCAGCAGCACTCGGGCTAGCGGGTGGCGGGAGCAGTTCTTC. It translates to CASSTRASGWREQFF.

The chain links TRBV2 to TRBJ2-1; TRBD1 agrees at 7 bases. V was pared by 7 bases and J by 8 bases, with 20 bases of the junction left unmatched. The CDR3 spans 17 residues. From germline, CDR1 is SNHLY and CDR2 FYNNEI. The CDR3 DNA is TGTGCCAGCAACGAGACCCCGGGACAGAAAGGGTTCGATGAGCAGTTCTTC. Translation gives CASNETPGQKGFDEQFF.

V and J are TRBV13 and TRBJ2-7; 10 nucleotides line up with TRBD2. The CDR3 spans 14 residues. Losses at the gene ends were 1 base for V and 6 bases for J; bases not matched to a gene: 3. CDR1 PRHDT and CDR2 FYEKMQ come from the germline V gene (reference sequence). CDR3 region: CASSLASGGVEQYF. CDR3 DNA: TGTGCCAGCAGCTTAGCTAGCGGGGGAGTCGAGCAGTACTTC.

The rearrangement uses TRBV4-1 and TRBJ1-3; 8 bases fit TRBD1. The CDR3 has 16 residues. The V gene's germline CDR1 is MGHRA and CDR2 YSYEKL. J gave up 3 bases and V 5 bases, and 9 bases lay outside the gene matches. CDR3 sequence reads: CASSSGTGQNGNTIYF. DNA of the CDR3: TGCGCCAGCAGCTCCGGGACAGGTCAGAATGGAAACACCATATATTTT.

The V and J genes are TRBV28 and TRBJ1-2; TRBD1 is a possible D gene (6 bases). Germline V gene data show CDR1 as MDHEN and CDR2 as SYDVKM. This CDR3 has 14 residues. The ends were cut back, 10 bases at V and 0 bases at J, with 15 bases in the middle. CDR3 amino acids: CATLQGSANYGYTF. The DNA for the CDR3 is TGTGCCACCCTTCAGGGGTCGGCTAACTATGGCTACACCTTC.

CDR3 protein: CASSLETGLRSGNTIYF. For the CDR3, the DNA is TGTGCCAGCAGCTTAGAAACAGGCCTCCGCTCTGGAAACACCATATATTTT. This chain joins TRBV7-2 and TRBJ1-3; a weak D match, TRBD1 (5 bases). This CDR3 has 17 residues. The V gene lost 1 base and the J gene lost 0 bases, with 13 bases spanning the gap. Per germline, CDR1 SGHTA and CDR2 FQGNSA.

V and J are TRBV24-1 and TRBJ1-2, with 10 bases identical to TRBD1. The junction had 5 bases not matched to a gene; V was cut back by 4 bases and J by 4 bases. The CDR3 length is 15 residues. The germline V gene encodes CDR1 KGHDR and CDR2 SFDVKD. The CDR3 coding sequence is TGTGCCACCAGTGACCTCCGGACAGGGGGCTATGGCTACACCTTC. Protein product: CATSDLRTGGYGYTF.

The rearrangement joins TRBV7-2 to TRBJ2-3, with 9 bases lining up with TRBD2. J lost 2 bases, V lost 1 base, and 4 bases had no gene match. There are 16 residues in the CDR3. In germline, CDR1 is SGHTA, CDR2 FQGNSA. The CDR3 loop reads CASSLVASGTTDTQYF. The CDR3 region has the DNA TGTGCCAGCAGCTTAGTAGCTAGCGGGACCACAGATACGCAGTATTTT.

The rearrangement joins TRBV4-1 to TRBJ2-1, with 7 bases that match TRBD2. Germline CDR1 and CDR2: MGHRA and YSYEKL. J gave up 0 bases and V 4 bases, and 12 bases lay outside the gene matches. The CDR3 extends over 18 amino acids. The CDR3 DNA is TGCGCCAGCAGCCTTTTACCGATTAGCGGGCACTCCTACAATGAGCAGTTCTTC. Protein sequence: CASSLLPISGHSYNEQFF.

CDR3 DNA sequence: TGTGCCAGCAGTTCTACCGGGACAGGGGGGGCCGGCTACACCTTC. Protein: CASSSTGTGGAGYTF. The chain links TRBV6-5 to TRBJ1-2; 11 bases are a match to TRBD1. V was clipped by 4 bases and J by 8 bases; unmatched bases: 9. Germline lookup yields CDR1 MNHEY and CDR2 SVGAGI. The CDR3 extends over 15 amino acids.

Concerning this clone itself: Its ends do not fully match the called genes, so a read error is possible. The gene calls are TRBV6-6 and TRBJ1-1; TRBD1 aligns across 8 bases. In germline, CDR1 is MNHNY, CDR2 SVGAGI (reference sequence). CDR3 length: 14 residues. The DNA for the CDR3 is TGTGCCAGCAGTCGACGACAGGGGAACGCTGAAGCTTTCTTT. Translated, it gives CASSRRQGNAEAFF.

The chain couples TRBV27 to TRBJ2-5, with D unclear. Trimming removed 2 bases from V and 5 bases from J, with 12 bases in between. Germline V CDR1 and CDR2: MNHEY, SMNVEV (reference sequence). CDR3 length equals 14 residues. Here the CDR3 reads CASSLVDSRETQYF. Written as DNA, the CDR3 is TGTGCCAGCAGTTTAGTCGATTCGAGGGAGACCCAGTACTTC.

This chain joins TRBV6-4 and TRBJ1-2, with a tentative D call TRBD1 (5 bases). Germline assignment: CDR1 MRHNA and CDR2 SNTAGT. V lost 5 bases, J lost 6 bases, and 19 bases lay in between. The CDR3 runs 15 residues. The CDR3 DNA reads TGTGCCAGCAGTTCCCGGGGGAGCCCCCCAAATGGCTACACCTTC. Translated: CASSSRGSPPNGYTF.

J is TRBJ2-3 and V is TRBV6-5; TRBD2 is a possible D gene (7 bases). Germline values: CDR1 MNHEY, CDR2 SVGAGI. The CDR3 contains 14 residues. Trimming removed 4 bases at V and 2 bases at J, with 10 bases between. CDR3 bases: TGTGCCAGCAGTTGGGCGGGGGCCACAGATACGCAGTATTTT. Translating it yields CASSWAGATDTQYF.

This clone has a single count. This chain joins TRBV24-1 and TRBJ1-5, with D hard to call. Germline V gives CDR1 KGHDR, CDR2 SFDVKD. CDR3 length equals 13 residues. V gave up 7 bases and J gave up 4 bases, with 10 bases separating them. CDR3 in DNA: TGTGCCACCAGCTTGGGGAGTAATCAGCCCCAGCATTTT. Translated: CATSLGSNQPQHF.

The table lists this clone with a count of one. The chain joins TRBV6-1 to TRBJ1-1; TRBD1 is a possible D gene (5 bases). The ends were cut back, 4 bases at V and 3 bases at J, with 21 bases in the middle. CDR3 length: 17 amino acids. Per the germline V gene, CDR1 is MNHNS and CDR2 is SASEGT. CDR3: CASSVEGTRLADTEAFF. CDR3 coding DNA: TGTGCCAGCAGTGTTGAGGGGACTCGACTGGCGGACACTGAAGCTTTCTTT.

This chain connects TRBV24-1 to TRBJ1-2; 7 positions agree with TRBD1. The CDR3 is 14 amino acids. Germline assignment: CDR1 KGHDR and CDR2 SFDVKD. Germline trimming cut 7 bases from V and 8 bases from J; bases unmatched to any gene: 12. CDR3 residues: CATRRDSHVRGYTF. CDR3 bases: TGTGCCACCAGGAGGGACAGCCATGTACGGGGCTACACCTTC.

The rearrangement uses TRBV6-5 and TRBJ1-2; weak D call: TRBD1 (6 bases). The germline gives CDR1 MNHEY, CDR2 SVGAGI. This CDR3 is built from 15 residues. Trimming pared 5 bases from V and 1 base from J, leaving 14 bases between. CDR3 nucleotide sequence: TGTGCCAGCAGTATACGAAGGACAGATAACTATGGCTACACCTTC. Its protein product is CASSIRRTDNYGYTF.